The sequence of this TCR beta chain was determined in a study of beta chain features in type 1 diabetes. At the level of the study: Sorted cells, more than 95,000,000 in number, were examined across all samples.

Investigators reverse transcribed all isolated RNA, so they sequenced expressed TCRB transcripts. Around 4 million reads per sample were averaged for naive, central memory and regulatory samples. Profiled with immunoSEQ multiplex PCR; TCRdb holds only in-frame clones, not every one. Of hundreds of thousands of clones in the sample, 30% are singletons; the top ten hold about 0.06%. The germline gives CDR1 SGHNT, CDR2 YYREEE (reference sequence). CDR3 length equals 11 residues. V was shortened by 5 bases and J by 4 bases, with 4 bases between the two germline ends. The sample holds a few counts of this clone. The identical CDR3 is also encoded by other nucleotide sequences in the sample.

The chain uses TRBV5-4 and TRBJ2-1; D ambiguous. This TCR derives from a man in his late teens or twenties in good health. Sequencing used naive CD4+ T cells from blood. CDR3 in DNA: TGTGCCAGCAGTTTTTACAATGAGCAGTTCTTC. Its translation: CASSFYNEQFF.